This T cell receptor (beta chain) was observed in a study of blood T cell repertoires in COVID-19. As for the study in general: Sources were T cells, B-cell-depleted T cells, or PBMCs; the material itself was cDNA or gDNA.

Original handling: Reference gene primer amplification in the assay estimated nucleated cell counts. Data came from immunoSEQ multiplex PCR; TCRdb stores just in-frame clones and leaves some out. That table gives V, J and clone size, and the DNA gave D and trimming. The sample records a few hundred thousand clones, approximately 88% being singletons. Germline V lookup: CDR1 SGHDN, CDR2 FVKESK. The CDR3 spans 16 residues. The germline V and J ends were trimmed by 0 bases and 3 bases, with 15 bases remaining between them. The genes are TRBV14 and TRBJ2-7, with D perhaps matching TRBD2 (5 bases). This clonotype was obtained from a man between 35 and 55 years old with acute or convalescent COVID-19. The specimen sequenced was peripheral blood. The CDR3 sequence: CASSQDPGNSFYEQYF. Written as DNA, the CDR3 is TGTGCCAGCAGCCAAGATCCGGGGAACAGTTTCTACGAGCAGTACTTC.